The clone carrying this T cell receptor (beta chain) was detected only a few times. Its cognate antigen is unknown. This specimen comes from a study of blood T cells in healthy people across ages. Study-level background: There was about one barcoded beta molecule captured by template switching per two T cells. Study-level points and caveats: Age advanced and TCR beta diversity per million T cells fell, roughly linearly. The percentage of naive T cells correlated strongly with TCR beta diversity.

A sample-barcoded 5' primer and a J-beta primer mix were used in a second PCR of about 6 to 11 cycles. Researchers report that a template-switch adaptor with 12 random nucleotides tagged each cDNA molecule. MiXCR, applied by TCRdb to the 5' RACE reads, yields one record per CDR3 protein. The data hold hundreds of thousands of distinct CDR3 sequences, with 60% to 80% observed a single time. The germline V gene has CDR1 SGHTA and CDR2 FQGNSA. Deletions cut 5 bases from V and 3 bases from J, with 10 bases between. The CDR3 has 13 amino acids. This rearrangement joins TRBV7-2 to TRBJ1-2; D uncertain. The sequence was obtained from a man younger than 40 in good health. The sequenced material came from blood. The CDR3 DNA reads TGTGCCAGCAGCCAGACCGGGGACTATGGCTACACCTTC. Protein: CASSQTGDYGYTF.